This entry concerns a single T cell receptor (beta chain). The length of the CDR3 is 18 residues. The germline V gene has CDR1 MNHEY and CDR2 SVGEGT. V lost 2 bases and J lost 1; bases outside the gene matches: 13. The data were obtained in a study of blood T cell repertoires in COVID-19. Study background: COVID-19 samples collected from the United States, Italy and Spain covered acute and convalescent phases. From T cells, B-cell-depleted T cells, or PBMCs came the material, which was cDNA or gDNA.

In the original workflow: Scientists estimated how many nucleated cells there were by amplifying reference gene primers. Measured with immunoSEQ multiplex PCR; TCRdb has only the in-frame clones, and not every one. V and J calls and clone size come straight from that table; D and trimming were deduced from the DNA. This repertoire shows over 100,000 clones, roughly 80% found once; its top ten account for 26%. This receptor was identified in a man aged 55 to 70 with acute or convalescent COVID-19. The genes are TRBV6-2 or TRBV6-3 and TRBJ1-1, with 7 nucleotides matching TRBD1. Material: peripheral blood. The CDR3: CASSYPTGEGGRNTEAFF. The CDR3 DNA is TGTGCCAGCAGTTACCCAACAGGGGAAGGTGGAAGGAACACTGAAGCTTTCTTT.